Listed here is a single T cell receptor beta chain. No cognate antigen has been identified for it. Per-base qualities were not stored, and no clone one base away is much larger. In the prospective study, participants were about 18 to 90 years old, resided in under 30 geographic areas of the United States, and were enrolled through a virtual design. In the prospective study, participants were assigned to cohorts based on the clinical history participants reported in a screening survey and a study questionnaire. Mobile phlebotomists in the prospective study collected whole blood, serum and a nasopharyngeal or oropharyngeal swab from every participant. Over an approximately two-month period, participants in the prospective study had the option of providing additional blood draws and questionnaires. Blood samples from the prospective study were shipped frozen or at room temperature prior to DNA extraction.

The source of the sample is a study of blood T cell repertoires in COVID-19 (dated by TCRdb to 2019 to 2021). The study in broad terms: Samples covering the acute and convalescent phases of COVID-19 were provided by collaborators in the United States, Italy and Spain. The material from the prospective study consisted of cDNA or gDNA derived from T cells, B-cell-depleted T cells, or PBMCs. Deeply sampled blood TCRbeta repertoires from subjects exposed to, actively infected with, or recovered from COVID-19 were included in the dataset. The repertoires were made available in a free public database intended to serve as a resource for research on the immune response to SARS-CoV-2. The samples were drawn from the first 160 participants of the ongoing ImmuneRACE study and from more than 1,000 subjects provided by 6 global collaborators. A de-identified subject ID, COVID-19 status, age in years and sex were almost always included in the sample metadata. Where available, HLA class I and class II types were taken from metadata supplied by the sample provider and were not determined by assay-based typing.

The immunoSEQ Assay, a bias-controlled multiplex PCR, was used to amplify TCRbeta CDR3 regions from genomic DNA. Regarding the original processing steps: The number of nucleated cells in each sample was estimated from the amplification of reference gene primers within the assay. Sequence reads were collapsed and filtered to measure the absolute abundance of every unique TCRbeta CDR3 rearrangement. For each sample, productive Simpson clonality was calculated as the square root of Simpson's diversity index across productive rearrangements. What TCRdb holds here is the immuneACCESS table cut down to in-frame rearrangements. Part of the clones is not present; checked against another copy, under half of the missing clones reflect an unresolved V gene, and the others are unexplained. The V and J calls and clone size were taken over from that table, and D and trimming were inferred from the DNA. This sample holds under 300,000 clones; roughly nine tenths were observed only once. The leading ten clones occupy roughly 6% of the sample.

On the study overall, not on this receptor specifically: The quantity of clinical and demographic metadata differed by source and by participant and was supplied without curation.

Taken from the germline V gene, the CDR1 and CDR2 loops are ENHRY and SYGVKD. The CDR3 measures 15 amino acids from cysteine to phenylalanine. Of the read, only the CDR3 DNA is kept; its 45 bases are in frame from base 1. Trimming accounts for 6 bases at V and 8 bases at J, while the number of junction bases matched to no gene is 9. Rearrangement joined TRBV10-3 to TRBJ1-6; 8 central bases correspond to TRBD1. Sequenced input: PBMCs or T cells enriched from blood (not recorded which). The origin of this receptor is a woman in her 30s with acute COVID-19. The sequence in DNA is TGTGCCATCAGGGACAGGGACTCAGAGGATTCACCCCTCCACTTT. Its protein product is CAIRDRDSEDSPLHF.